This entry lists 13 T cell receptor beta chains sequenced from one sample in a study of technical replicates of blood from several donors. Method: immunoSEQ multiplex PCR; TCRdb's copy keeps in-frame clones and lacks some. The repertoire holds 65,000 to 85,000 clones, about 98% seen once, with around 0.15% in the top ten. Sequenced: T cells isolated from PBMCs. All receptors derive from a human donor in good health.

This clone has just one count. The chain has TRBV5-1 and TRBJ1-1; a weak D match, TRBD1 (5 bases). V was pared by 4 bases and J by 5 bases, with 15 bases between. The CDR3 runs 14 residues. Germline lookup yields CDR1 SGHRS and CDR2 YFSETQ. CDR3 residues: CASSHRDSGTEAFF. CDR3 bases: TGCGCCAGCAGCCATCGGGACTCGGGAACTGAAGCTTTCTTT.

This chain uses TRBV7-3 with TRBJ2-2; 7 bases fit TRBD1. CDR3 length equals 15 residues. Trimming removed 3 bases from V and 6 bases from J; junction bases left unmatched: 7. The germline gives CDR1 SGHTA, CDR2 FQGTGA. In DNA, the CDR3 is TGTGCCAGCAGCTTCACAGGGGTTAGGGCCGGGGAGCTGTTTTTT. It specifies CASSFTGVRAGELFF.

The rearrangement uses TRBV4-2 and TRBJ2-7; D gene ambiguous. Trimming took 0 bases from V and 0 from J, leaving 6 bases between them. Germline V gene lookup returns CDR1 LGHNA and CDR2 YNFKEQ. This CDR3 contains 14 residues. CDR3 DNA: TGTGCCAGCAGCCAAGAGCGGATCTCCTACGAGCAGTACTTC. Its protein product is CASSQERISYEQYF.

This sequence joins TRBV6-5 and TRBJ1-3, with D unresolved. The V end was cut by 2 bases, the J end by 4 bases, with 12 bases between. The CDR3 sequence is 15 residues long. CDR1 and CDR2 from the germline V gene are MNHEY and SVGAGI. CDR3 region: CASSYGGVKGNTIYF. The CDR3 region has the DNA TGTGCCAGCAGTTACGGCGGGGTAAAGGGAAACACCATATATTTT.

This chain connects TRBV30 to TRBJ1-1, with unresolved D. Germline V gene sequence: CDR1 GTSNPN, CDR2 SVGIG (reference sequence). The V end lost 3 bases, the J end lost 7 bases, and 9 bases lay between the germline ends. The CDR3 length is 11 residues. The CDR3 DNA sequence: TGTGCCTGGAGGACCAGAGGTGAAGCTTTCTTT. Translation gives CAWRTRGEAFF. Variable domain in full (rest from reference TRBV30 and TRBJ1-1): SQTIHQWPATLVQPVGSPLSLECTVEGTSNPNLYWYRQAAGRGLQLLFYSVGIGQISSEVPQNLSASRPQDRQFILSSKKLLLSDSGFYLCAWRTRGEAFFGQGTRLTVV.

This chain links TRBV7-9 with TRBJ1-1; 7 positions agree with TRBD1. Trimming removed 0 bases from V and 0 bases from J; junction bases left unmatched: 7. Germline CDR1 reads SEHNR; CDR2 reads FQNEAQ (reference sequence). There are 17 residues in the CDR3. The CDR3 coding sequence is TGTGCCAGCAGCTTAGCTCTGACAGGGTACATGAACACTGAAGCTTTCTTT. Encoded protein: CASSLALTGYMNTEAFF.

The V and J genes are TRBV6-5 and TRBJ2-5, with D possibly being TRBD2 (5 bases). This CDR3 is 14 amino acids long. Trimming shortened V by 4 bases and J by 1 base, and 10 bases separated the two germline ends. The V gene's germline CDR1 is MNHEY and CDR2 SVGAGI. CDR3 region: CASSLRASQETQYF. The CDR3 DNA follows: TGTGCCAGCAGTTTGCGGGCCTCCCAAGAGACCCAGTACTTC.

This clone showed up just a few times. The V call is TRBV30, the J call TRBJ1-1; D gene unclear. Trimming shortened V by 0 bases and J by 11 bases, and 13 bases separated the two germline ends. This CDR3 region has 12 residues. Germline assignment: CDR1 GTSNPN and CDR2 SVGIG (reference sequence). The chain's CDR3 is CAWSVGQDMAFF. In DNA form, the CDR3 reads TGTGCCTGGAGTGTAGGCCAGGATATGGCTTTCTTT.

The rearrangement uses TRBV15 and TRBJ1-5, with 8 bases identical to TRBD1. The CDR3 sequence is 17 residues long. The J segment lost 2 bases and the V segment lost 3 bases, leaving 9 bases of the junction unmatched. Germline loops: CDR1 LNHNV, CDR2 YYDKDF (reference sequence). The CDR3 DNA is TGTGCCACCAGCAGTGACAGGGGAGGTGGTGGCAATCAGCCCCAGCATTTT. It is translated as CATSSDRGGGGNQPQHF.

The chain is built from TRBV18 and TRBJ2-1; 8 bases line up with TRBD2. The CDR3 length is 16 residues. Germline assignment: CDR1 KGHSH and CDR2 LQKENI. Trimming took 6 bases from V and 7 from J; bases not matched to a gene: 14. The CDR3, as DNA: TGTGCCAGCTCCCGCAGGACGGGAGGGCCCCTAAATGAGCAGTTCTTC. This translates into CASSRRTGGPLNEQFF. Using reference TRBV18 and TRBJ2-1 for the parts outside the CDR3, the full variable domain is NAGVMQNPRHLVRRRGQEARLRCSPMKGHSHVYWYRQLPEEGLKFMVYLQKENIIDESGMPKERFSAEFPKEGPSILRIQQVVRGDSAAYFCASSRRTGGPLNEQFFGPGTRLTVL.

The chain carries TRBV20-1 and TRBJ1-1; no reliable D call. Per the germline V gene, CDR1 is DFQATT and CDR2 is SNEGSKA (reference sequence). This CDR3 has 11 residues. The germline V and J ends were trimmed by 5 bases and 8 bases, with 12 bases remaining between them. For the CDR3, the DNA is TGCAGTGCTCAAGCCCTCTCCGAAGCTTTCTTT. Its translation is CSAQALSEAFF.

The J gene is TRBJ2-1, the V gene TRBV4-1; 12 nucleotides align to TRBD2. Germline V gene data show CDR1 as MGHRA and CDR2 as YSYEKL. V trimming: 4 bases; J trimming: 9 bases; junction bases outside the gene matches: 10. The CDR3 is made up of 16 amino acids. This CDR3 reads CASSPLAGGQVGEQFF. CDR3 bases: TGCGCCAGCAGCCCTCTAGCGGGGGGGCAGGTAGGTGAGCAGTTCTTC.

This chain joins TRBV7-2 and TRBJ2-1; TRBD2 agrees at 14 bases. The V gene end was trimmed by 4 bases and the J gene end by 7 bases; junction bases not matched to a gene: 12. The germline V gene has CDR1 SGHTA and CDR2 FQGNSA. This CDR3 is 18 amino acids long. The CDR3 sequence: CASSSSTSGRARENEQFF. In DNA form, the CDR3 reads TGTGCCAGCAGCTCCTCGACTAGCGGGAGGGCCAGAGAAAATGAGCAGTTCTTC.